The present T cell receptor beta chain was sequenced within a study of T cells after yellow fever vaccination. This CDR3 region has 17 residues. V lost 7 bases and J 0 bases, leaving 19 bases between the germline ends. Germline values: CDR1 SGHAT, CDR2 FQNNGV. Findings and limits, study-wide: In post-booster samples, most primary-vaccination clones reappeared (under 98% CD4, around 87% CD8). A small proportion of clonotypes was detected in both the CD4 and CD8 compartments.

Using its own MiXCR run on the 5' RACE reads, TCRdb lists one record per CDR3 protein. Of some 600,000 distinct CDR3 sequences listed, about 15% were seen once; the top ten hold 17%. On this clonotype itself: What it binds is not known.

V is TRBV11-2 and J is TRBJ2-1, with a possible D match to TRBD2 (6 bases). The material was PBMCs, obtained less than 6 days after the first yellow fever vaccination. This TCR derives from a man aged 18 to 29 who received the YFV17D yellow fever vaccine. CDR3 nucleotide sequence: TGTGCCAGCACATATGCGGCGGGGCCGAGCTCCTACAATGAGCAGTTCTTC. This gives the protein CASTYAAGPSSYNEQFF.